This T cell receptor (beta chain) was identified in a study of CD8 T cells in ankylosing spondylitis. Quantitative 5'-RACE with molecular barcodes generated TCR beta libraries. TCRdb recomputed calls from the 5' RACE reads with MiXCR, one row per CDR3 protein. The sample holds around 540,000 distinct CDR3 sequences, roughly 13% seen once. This CDR3 has 19 amino acids. Note on this clonotype: Its specificity is unknown.

Study-wide results and caveats: Disease-associated clones were reportedly significantly overrepresented in matched ankylosing spondylitis synovial fluid. Seemingly characteristic of ankylosing spondylitis blood was a TCR beta motif consisting of about 8 highly homologous variants.

The sample taken for sequencing was blood, either unsorted or a sorted T cell fraction (not recorded which). The source of this sequence is a male donor with ankylosing spondylitis. The chain joins TRBV12-3 or TRBV12-4 to TRBJ2-1, with TRBD2 identical over 7 bases. The DNA of the CDR3 is TGTACCATCAGTTTAGCGGTCCTACTAGCGCGATCGGCCTACAATGAGCAGTTCTTC. Amino acids: CTISLAVLLARSAYNEQFF.